These 9 T cell receptor beta chains came from one sample sequenced in a study of beta chain features in type 1 diabetes. Sequenced material consisted of expressed TCRB transcripts (all of the isolated RNA was reverse transcribed). Sequencing used immunoSEQ multiplex PCR; TCRdb keeps in-frame clones, though not all of them. Among hundreds of thousands of clones listed, roughly 15% were seen once. Sequences were obtained from naive CD4+ T cells from blood. Every receptor here comes from a woman in her late teens or twenties in good health.

The rearrangement links TRBV7-8 to TRBJ2-2; possible D gene TRBD1, 5 bases. This CDR3 is 15 amino acids long. Per germline, CDR1 SGHVS and CDR2 FQNEAQ. With 4 bases removed from V and 2 bases from J, the gap between germline ends came to 11 bases. In DNA form, the CDR3 reads TGTGCCAGCAGCTCTCTTGGACACAACACCGGGGAGCTGTTTTTT. Amino acid sequence: CASSSLGHNTGELFF. The whole variable domain, remainder taken from reference TRBV7-8 and TRBJ2-2, is GAGVSQSPRYKVAKRGQDVALRCDPISGHVSLFWYQQALGQGPEFLTYFQNEAQLDKSGLPSDRFFAERPEGSVSTLKIQRTQQEDSAVYLCASSSLGHNTGELFFGEGSRLTVL.

This clone was observed a handful of times. The chain recombines TRBV5-8 with TRBJ2-3; 10 positions agree with TRBD2. With V trimmed by 0 bases and J by 0 bases, 1 base remained unmatched. Germline V CDR1 and CDR2: SGHTS, YDEGEE. This CDR3 region has 16 residues. DNA of the CDR3: TGTGCCAGCAGCTTGGGGACTAGCGGTAGCACAGATACGCAGTATTTT. Translation: CASSLGTSGSTDTQYF.

The table lists this clone with a few counts. The V gene is TRBV5-6, the J gene TRBJ1-5; 8 bases line up with TRBD1. J gave up 2 bases and V 2 bases, and 12 bases lay outside the gene matches. Germline CDR1 is SGHDT and CDR2 is YYEEEE. The CDR3 extends over 18 amino acids. The CDR3 DNA reads TGTGCCAGCAGCTTTGGGCCGACAGGGGTCACAGGCAATCAGCCCCAGCATTTT. It encodes CASSFGPTGVTGNQPQHF.

This rearrangement joins TRBV7-9 to TRBJ1-2; the match to TRBD1 covers 9 bases. V gave up 4 bases and J gave up 6 bases; unmatched junction bases: 6. The CDR3 runs 14 residues. Germline CDR1 is SEHNR and CDR2 is FQNEAQ (reference sequence). CDR3 coding DNA: TGTGCCAGCAGCTCTGTGACAGGGGGTAATGGCTACACCTTC. As protein: CASSSVTGGNGYTF. Drawing the rest from reference TRBV7-9 and TRBJ1-2, the complete variable domain is DTGVSQNPRHKITKRGQNVTFRCDPISEHNRLYWYRQTLGQGPEFLTYFQNEAQLEKSRLLSDRFSAERPKGSFSTLEIQRTEQGDSAMYLCASSSVTGGNGYTFGSGTRLTVV.

This clone came up a few times. The rearrangement links TRBV4-2 to TRBJ2-7, with 8 bases identical to TRBD2. Per germline, CDR1 LGHNA and CDR2 YNFKEQ. The CDR3 spans 19 residues. Trimming removed 0 bases from V and 1 base from J; junction bases left unmatched: 14. CDR3 nucleotides: TGTGCCAGCAGCCAAGAGGGCGGGAGGAGGTTGAGTGTTTCCTACGAGCAGTACTTC. Its translation is CASSQEGGRRLSVSYEQYF.

This clone was observed a handful of times. The rearrangement links TRBV5-4 to TRBJ2-1; 11 bases line up with TRBD2. Germline CDR1 SGHNT, CDR2 YYREEE (reference sequence). Germline trimming cut 4 bases from V and 9 bases from J; bases unmatched to any gene: 6. CDR3 length: 14 residues. CDR3 region: CASSVRGLAAEQFF. CDR3 nucleotides: TGTGCCAGCAGCGTGAGGGGACTAGCGGCTGAGCAGTTCTTC.

This clone has only a few counts. The V and J genes are TRBV10-3 and TRBJ2-7; D remains unclear. The CDR3 is made up of 14 amino acids. Germline CDR1 ENHRY, CDR2 SYGVKD. Trimming shortened V by 9 bases and J by 1 base, and 16 bases separated the two germline ends. This chain's CDR3 is CAMSSQETSYEQYF. The CDR3, as DNA: TGTGCCATGAGTAGTCAGGAGACTTCCTACGAGCAGTACTTC.

The CDR3 spells CASSQDLADEKLFF. CDR3 DNA: TGCGCCAGCAGCCAAGATTTAGCAGACGAAAAACTGTTTTTT. The chain recombines TRBV4-1 with TRBJ1-4; D is ambiguous. Looked up from germline, CDR1 is MGHRA and CDR2 is YSYEKL. This CDR3 is built from 14 residues. V dropped 0 bases and J dropped 8 bases, with 10 bases sitting between them.

This clone appeared a few times. The chain employs TRBV7-9 and TRBJ2-2, with TRBD2 identical over 8 bases. With 5 bases clipped from V and 3 bases from J, the junction kept 5 bases outside the gene matches. This CDR3 has 15 amino acids. Germline V lookup: CDR1 SEHNR, CDR2 FQNEAQ (reference sequence). The CDR3 DNA reads TGTGCCAGCAGCACTATGGGACTAGACACCGGGGAGCTGTTTTTT. As protein: CASSTMGLDTGELFF. Supplemented by reference TRBV7-9 and TRBJ2-2, the full variable domain reads DTGVSQNPRHKITKRGQNVTFRCDPISEHNRLYWYRQTLGQGPEFLTYFQNEAQLEKSRLLSDRFSAERPKGSFSTLEIQRTEQGDSAMYLCASSTMGLDTGELFFGEGSRLTVL.